The clone carrying this TCR beta chain was seen only a few times. The antigen remains unidentified. One entry per CDR3 protein results from TCRdb running MiXCR on the RT-PCR reads. The profile covers 650,000 or so distinct CDR3 sequences, with 14% appearing a single time and about 7.6% taken by the ten largest. These data belong to a study of response to subunit inactivated influenza vaccine. Study-level points and caveats: Authors suggested each seasonal influenza vaccination recruits few new T cells.

This CDR3 comprises 14 residues. Germline V gene data show CDR1 as SEHNR and CDR2 as FQNEAQ (reference sequence). V lost 5 bases and J lost 2, with 13 bases in between. The J gene is TRBJ2-7, the V gene TRBV7-9; a possible D gene is TRBD1 (6 bases). Source: PBMCs from blood, taken 14 days before vaccination. The TCR originated in a man aged 50 to 60 who received an inactivated influenza vaccine. DNA of the CDR3: TGTGCCAGCAGCCTATCGGGACAAGCCTACGAGCAGTACTTC. It is translated as CASSLSGQAYEQYF.